The 21 T cell receptor beta chains below come from one sample, sequenced in a study of blood T cell dynamics during melanoma immunotherapy. This sample's time point: week 3, after first cycle of checkpoint inhibitor. The method was immunoSEQ multiplex PCR; TCRdb's version includes in-frame clones alone and lacks a portion of them. Here the sample spans fewer than 20,000 clones, approximately 94% being singletons. Material: effector memory CD8+ T cells from blood, obtained from a patient treated with checkpoint blockade. Receptors originate from a human donor with melanoma.

This sequence joins TRBV27 and TRBJ2-1; D gene uncertain. Looked up from germline, CDR1 is MNHEY and CDR2 is SMNVEV (reference sequence). The CDR3 is 11 amino acids. The V end was cut by 4 bases, the J end by 8 bases, with 6 bases between. Here the CDR3 DNA reads TGTGCCAGCAGTTCTATACATGAGCAGTTCTTC. Translated: CASSSIHEQFF.

The V gene is TRBV28, the J gene TRBJ2-2; D ambiguous. Germline CDR1 and CDR2: MDHEN and SYDVKM. V lost 7 bases and J 7 bases, leaving 10 bases between the germline ends. This CDR3 spans 12 amino acids. CDR3 bases: TGTGCCAGCACCGAGACTGGCGGGGAGCTGTTTTTT. Protein sequence: CASTETGGELFF.

The V call is TRBV5-4, the J call TRBJ2-1; 7 nucleotides match TRBD1. Losses at the gene ends were 7 bases for V and 0 bases for J; bases not matched to a gene: 4. The CDR3 has 14 amino acids. CDR1 and CDR2 (germline): SGHNT, YYREEE (reference sequence). Here the CDR3 reads CASVRDSSYNEQFF. CDR3 DNA: TGTGCCAGCGTCCGGGACAGCTCCTACAATGAGCAGTTCTTC.

The chain employs TRBV6-5 and TRBJ2-1; D gene uncertain. The CDR3 sequence is 13 residues long. V shed 5 bases and J shed 8 bases, with 13 bases lying between them. Germline V gene lookup returns CDR1 MNHEY and CDR2 SVGAGI. The CDR3 nucleotides read TGTGCCAGCAGTCATGTCGAAGACGATGAGCAGTTCTTC. It yields the protein CASSHVEDDEQFF.

J is TRBJ2-2 and V is TRBV27; D is unresolved. This CDR3 region has 13 residues. Trimming cost V 3 bases and J 2 bases, with 4 bases left between them. Germline CDR1 MNHEY, CDR2 SMNVEV (reference sequence). Here the CDR3 reads CASSLGNTGELFF. CDR3 DNA sequence: TGTGCCAGCAGTTTGGGTAACACCGGGGAGCTGTTTTTT.

The genes are TRBV27 and TRBJ1-1; 7 nucleotides match TRBD1. Trimming at V came to 4 bases and at J to 7 bases, leaving 9 bases not matched to a gene. The germline gives CDR1 MNHEY, CDR2 SMNVEV (reference sequence). This CDR3 is 14 amino acids long. The CDR3 spells CASSSSRDSIEAFF. Written as DNA, the CDR3 is TGTGCCAGCAGTTCGTCCCGGGACAGCATTGAAGCTTTCTTT.

CDR3 loop: CASSFTVGTLNDMNTEAFF. The CDR3 bases are TGTGCCAGCAGCTTCACGGTCGGAACTCTGAACGACATGAACACTGAAGCTTTCTTT. The chain combines TRBV5-6 with TRBJ1-1; D ambiguous. This CDR3 spans 19 amino acids. Germline CDR1 reads SGHDT; CDR2 reads YYEEEE. Trimming removed 2 bases from V and 0 bases from J, with 23 bases in between.

The V and J genes are TRBV13 and TRBJ2-7; 8 bases are shared with TRBD2. V lost 2 bases, J lost 2 bases, and 8 bases stayed unmatched. Per the germline V gene, CDR1 is PRHDT and CDR2 is FYEKMQ (reference sequence). There are 16 residues in the CDR3. CDR3 DNA: TGTGCCAGCAGCTTATTCGGAGTAGCGGGAACCTACGAGCAGTACTTC. It translates to CASSLFGVAGTYEQYF.

V and J are TRBV27 and TRBJ1-5; D is unclear. The V end lost 4 bases, the J end lost 1 base, and 17 bases lay between the germline ends. The CDR3 loop spans 17 amino acids. Germline V gives CDR1 MNHEY, CDR2 SMNVEV (reference sequence). CDR3 DNA sequence: TGTGCCAGCAGTTCCACAGCCCCCTTGATAAGCAATCAGCCCCAGCATTTT. Amino acids: CASSSTAPLISNQPQHF.

The gene calls are TRBV27 and TRBJ2-5, with D uncertain. The J call may be faulty, since TRBJ2-7 better matches the DNA end. Germline CDR1 MNHEY, CDR2 SMNVEV (reference sequence). This CDR3 is built from 12 residues. The CDR3 DNA sequence: TGTGCCAGCGCTCATGGAAGCTACGAGCAGTACTTC. This translates into CASAHGSYEQYF.

The chain couples TRBV9 to TRBJ2-1; D is unresolved. This CDR3 comprises 14 residues. Between the trimmed V and J ends, which lost 0 bases and 3 bases, there was a span of 7 bases. In germline, CDR1 is SGDLS, CDR2 YYNGEE. CDR3 sequence (DNA): TGTGCCAGCAGCGTAGCCGCGAACTACAATGAGCAGTTCTTC. It specifies CASSVAANYNEQFF.

This clone has a single count. The genes are TRBV6-6 and TRBJ1-1, with D unclear. Trimming removed 2 bases at V and 0 bases at J, with 4 bases between. Germline V lookup: CDR1 MNHNY, CDR2 SVGAGI (reference sequence). The CDR3 totals 13 residues. Written as DNA, the CDR3 is TGTGCCAGCAGTTACGTCGTGAACACTGAAGCTTTCTTT. Protein: CASSYVVNTEAFF.

The chain recombines TRBV28 with TRBJ2-7; D possibly corresponds to TRBD2 (5 bases). The CDR3 spans 11 residues. CDR1 and CDR2 (germline): MDHEN, SYDVKM. V was shortened by 10 bases and J by 12 bases, with 19 bases between the two germline ends. CDR3 sequence (DNA): TGTGCCACCTTCGAGGGCTTTGTATGGTACTTC. This encodes CATFEGFVWYF.

The V gene is TRBV2, the J gene TRBJ1-1; no firm D call. Trimming removed 6 bases from V and 0 bases from J, with 17 bases in between. CDR1 and CDR2 (germline): SNHLY, FYNNEI. CDR3 length: 16 residues. CDR3: CASRGGGSYMNTEAFF. Here the CDR3 DNA reads TGTGCCAGCAGGGGAGGAGGGAGCTACATGAACACTGAAGCTTTCTTT. Based on the CDR3 plus reference TRBV2 and TRBJ1-1, the full variable domain is EPEVTQTPSHQVTQMGQEVILRCVPISNHLYFYWYRQILGQKVEFLVSFYNNEISEKSEIFDDQFSVERPDGSNFTLKIRSTKLEDSAMYFCASRGGGSYMNTEAFFGQGTRLTVV.

The V and J genes are TRBV28 and TRBJ1-5, with D unresolved. With 6 bases removed from V and 3 bases from J, the gap between germline ends came to 12 bases. Per germline, CDR1 MDHEN and CDR2 SYDVKM. The CDR3 is made up of 14 amino acids. This CDR3 reads CASRSVGSNQPQHF. The CDR3 nucleotides are TGTGCCAGCAGATCGGTGGGCTCCAATCAGCCCCAGCATTTT.

The chain carries TRBV9 and TRBJ2-5; 10 nucleotides agree with TRBD2. The V gene end was trimmed by 0 bases and the J gene end by 5 bases; junction bases not matched to a gene: 13. The CDR3 spans 18 residues. Germline V gives CDR1 SGDLS, CDR2 YYNGEE. CDR3 sequence: CASSVARASGSRRETQYF. For the CDR3, the DNA is TGTGCCAGCAGCGTAGCTCGGGCTAGCGGGAGTAGGCGGGAGACCCAGTACTTC.

The J gene is TRBJ1-2, the V gene TRBV10-3; D is uncertain. This CDR3 region has 13 residues. Germline V gene sequence: CDR1 ENHRY, CDR2 SYGVKD. Trimming pared 2 bases from V and 4 bases from J, leaving 8 bases between. This CDR3 is CAISEGYPYGYTF. CDR3 in DNA: TGTGCCATCAGTGAGGGGTATCCCTATGGCTACACCTTC.

This clone was recorded once. The chain carries TRBV10-3 and TRBJ2-5; D uncertain. Trimming cost V 5 bases and J 6 bases, with 10 bases left between them. Germline V CDR1 and CDR2: ENHRY, SYGVKD. The CDR3 consists of 12 residues. This CDR3 is CAISPLGQTQYF. The DNA for the CDR3 is TGTGCCATCAGTCCCCTCGGACAGACCCAGTACTTC.

The chain employs TRBV28 and TRBJ1-3, with D uncertain. The CDR3 sequence is 16 residues long. V lost 5 bases, J lost 0 bases, and 14 bases lay in between. Germline V CDR1 and CDR2: MDHEN, SYDVKM. Here the CDR3 DNA reads TGTGCCAGCAGTCTCCCGGACGAAGACTCTGGAAACACCATATATTTT. It specifies CASSLPDEDSGNTIYF.

The chain joins TRBV28 to TRBJ2-7, with D possibly matching TRBD2 (6 bases). The germline CDR1 and CDR2 sequences are MDHEN and SYDVKM. The CDR3 has 15 amino acids. Trimming left V 1 base short and J 2 bases short, with 12 bases between. The CDR3: CASSLFGTDPYEQYF. Here the CDR3 DNA reads TGTGCCAGCAGTTTATTCGGGACTGACCCCTACGAGCAGTACTTC.

This rearrangement joins TRBV7-9 to TRBJ2-7; TRBD1 agrees at 7 bases. Germline loops: CDR1 SEHNR, CDR2 FQNEAQ (reference sequence). The CDR3 has 15 amino acids. V dropped 5 bases and J dropped 2; count of bases not matched to a gene: 9. CDR3 amino acids: CASSGARQGTYEQYF. The CDR3 nucleotides are TGTGCCAGCAGCGGGGCGAGACAGGGCACCTACGAGCAGTACTTC. The full variable domain, rest sourced from reference TRBV7-9 and TRBJ2-7, is DTGVSQNPRHKITKRGQNVTFRCDPISEHNRLYWYRQTLGQGPEFLTYFQNEAQLEKSRLLSDRFSAERPKGSFSTLEIQRTEQGDSAMYLCASSGARQGTYEQYFGPGTRLTVT.